This record covers a single T cell receptor beta chain. This sample was included in a study of blood T cell repertoires in COVID-19. Across the study: The United States, Italy and Spain provided the acute and convalescent COVID-19 samples. T cells, B-cell-depleted T cells, or PBMCs provided the cDNA or gDNA that served as material.

Under the authors' procedure: The assay estimated nucleated cells by amplifying reference gene primers. Libraries were prepared by immunoSEQ multiplex PCR; TCRdb keeps only in-frame clonotypes and omits some of them. V, J and clone size are those of that table, while D and trimming were read from the DNA. Among some 260,000 clones listed, about 86% were seen once. The sequence was obtained from an elderly man with acute or convalescent COVID-19. Sequencing used peripheral blood.

The CDR3 sequence is CASSQAGGETQYF. The CDR3 DNA is TGTGCCAGCAGCCAAGCCGGGGGGGAGACCCAGTACTTC. This chain links TRBV14 with TRBJ2-5, with 7 bases matching TRBD2. The germline V gene has CDR1 SGHDN and CDR2 FVKESK. The CDR3 has 13 residues. V lost 1 base, J lost 5 bases, and 1 base stayed unmatched.